The 7 T cell receptor beta chains in this list originate from one sample, sequenced in a study of cytomegalovirus exposure and HLA in healthy donors. A multiplex PCR was run with 60 Vbeta primers and 13 Jbeta primers. Assay used: immunoSEQ multiplex PCR; TCRdb lists only in-frame clones, some missing. The repertoire table contains more than 130,000 clones. Sequencing was carried out using PBMCs. The receptors originated from a middle-aged man in good health and CMV-seronegative.

J is TRBJ2-1 and V is TRBV12-2; the table gives TRBD2 as D, unverified against the DNA. TRBV12-2 is an annotated pseudogene. The CDR3 totals 13 residues. The chain's CDR3 is CASRLTGNNEQFF. Here the CDR3 DNA reads TGTGCAAGTCGCCTAACCGGGAACAATGAGCAGTTCTTC.

The genes are TRBV4-3 and TRBJ2-5, with 7 nucleotides matching TRBD2. The CDR3 is made up of 17 amino acids. The germline V gene has CDR1 LGHNA and CDR2 YSLEER. V lost 4 bases to trimming and J lost 4 bases; unmatched junction nucleotides: 15. The CDR3 here is CASSPNKTLRGIETQYF. CDR3 bases: TGCGCCAGCAGCCCAAATAAGACGTTGCGGGGGATAGAGACCCAGTACTTC.

The rearrangement joins TRBV5-1 to TRBJ2-1, with 11 bases matching TRBD1. Germline trimming cut 1 base from V and 9 bases from J; bases unmatched to any gene: 9. Germline CDR1 is SGHRS and CDR2 is YFSETQ. This CDR3 is 16 amino acids long. This chain's CDR3 is CASSLSGTGGFGEQFF. DNA of the CDR3: TGCGCCAGCAGCTTGTCGGGGACAGGGGGATTCGGTGAGCAGTTCTTC.

The chain combines TRBV4-3 with TRBJ2-3, with D tentatively TRBD2 (5 bases). This CDR3 has 15 amino acids. Germline V gene data show CDR1 as LGHNA and CDR2 as YSLEER. The ends were cut back, 4 bases at V and 3 bases at J, with 14 bases in the middle. CDR3 DNA: TGCGCCAGCAGCCTCGATGGAAGGGAGACAGATACGCAGTATTTT. This codes for CASSLDGRETDTQYF.

The chain combines TRBV29-1 with TRBJ1-1; D may be TRBD1 (5 bases). The CDR3 is 15 residues long. CDR1 and CDR2 (germline): SQVTM, ANQGSEA. Trimming stripped 7 bases from V and 4 bases from J, with 22 bases between. The CDR3 spells CSAERRGEGPTEAFF. The CDR3 coding sequence is TGCAGCGCAGAGAGAAGGGGTGAAGGGCCCACTGAAGCTTTCTTT.

CDR3 in DNA: TGTGCCAGCAGTTTATCGAGCAGGGCTGGCTACACCTTC. Residues: CASSLSSRAGYTF. The chain couples TRBV27 to TRBJ1-2, with D perhaps TRBD1 (5 bases). This CDR3 contains 13 residues. CDR1 MNHEY and CDR2 SMNVEV come from the germline V gene (reference sequence). The ends were cut back, 0 bases at V and 7 bases at J, with 9 bases in the middle.

The rearrangement joins TRBV11-3 to TRBJ2-1; TRBD2 matches at 7 bases. The V and J ends lost 0 bases and 7 bases, in that order; junction bases with no gene match: 9. This CDR3 region has 16 residues. Germline values: CDR1 SGHNT, CDR2 YENEEA. The chain's CDR3 is CASSLDSFRGGNEQFF. The CDR3 bases are TGTGCCAGCAGCTTAGATTCCTTCCGGGGAGGGAATGAGCAGTTCTTC. The whole variable domain, remainder taken from reference TRBV11-3 and TRBJ2-1, is EAGVVQSPRYKIIEKKQPVAFWCNPISGHNTLYWYLQNLGQGPELLIRYENEEAVDDSQLPKDRFSAERLKGVDSTLKIQPAELGDSAVYLCASSLDSFRGGNEQFFGPGTRLTVL.